This T cell receptor beta chain was identified in a study of control samples from healthy donors and cancer patients (dated by TCRdb to the early 2020s). Counted from cysteine to phenylalanine, this CDR3 has 15 amino acids. Only CDR3 DNA remains: 45 bases, in frame from the first base. Via the germline V gene, CDR1 is MNHEY and CDR2 SVGAGI. Relative to germline, V is 0 bases shorter and J is 5 bases shorter, with 13 bases between their ends. With regard to this clone: The antigen it recognizes is unknown. It has no much larger one-base neighbor in the sample; base qualities were not kept.

The library was generated by the immunoSEQ multiplex PCR assay. Not all clones reach the TCRdb copy of this immuneACCESS table, which keeps in-frame sequences only. Checked studies attribute under half of the gap to unresolved V genes and leave the rest unexplained. This sample lists some 150,000 clones; about nine tenths were detected once. The ten largest account for approximately 3.2% of the sample. The chain is encoded by TRBV6-5 joined to TRBJ1-1, with a tentative D gene TRBD1 over 5 matching bases. Sequenced input: blood. This TCR was sampled from a man aged 30-40 years in good health. The CDR3 here reads CASSYSRGLGTEAFF. The bases read TGTGCCAGCAGTTACTCGAGGGGTCTGGGGACTGAAGCTTTCTTT.